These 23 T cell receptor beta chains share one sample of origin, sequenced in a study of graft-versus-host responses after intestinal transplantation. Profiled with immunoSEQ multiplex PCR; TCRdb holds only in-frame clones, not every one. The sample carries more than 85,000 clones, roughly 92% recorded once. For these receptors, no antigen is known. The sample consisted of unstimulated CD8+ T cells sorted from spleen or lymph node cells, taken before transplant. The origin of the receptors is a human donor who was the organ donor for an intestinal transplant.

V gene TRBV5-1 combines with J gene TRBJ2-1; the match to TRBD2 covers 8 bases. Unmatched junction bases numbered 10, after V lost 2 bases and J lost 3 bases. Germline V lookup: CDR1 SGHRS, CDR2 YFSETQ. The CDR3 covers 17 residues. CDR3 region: CASSLYSPREDYNEQFF. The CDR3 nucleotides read TGCGCCAGCAGCTTATACTCCCCGCGGGAGGACTACAATGAGCAGTTCTTC.

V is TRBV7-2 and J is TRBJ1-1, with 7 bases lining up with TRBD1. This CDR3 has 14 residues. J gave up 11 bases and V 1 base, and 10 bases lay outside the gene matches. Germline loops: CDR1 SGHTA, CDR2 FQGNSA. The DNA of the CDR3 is TGTGCCAGCAGCTTAGGGCAGGGGGTTCGGTGGGCTTTCTTT. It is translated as CASSLGQGVRWAFF.

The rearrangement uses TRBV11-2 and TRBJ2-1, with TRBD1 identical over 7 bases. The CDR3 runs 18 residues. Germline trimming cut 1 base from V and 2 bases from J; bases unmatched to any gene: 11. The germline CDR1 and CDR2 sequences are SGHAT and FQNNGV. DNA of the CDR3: TGTGCCAGCAGCTTAGCGTTCGATCAGGGGGATCCCTACAATGAGCAGTTCTTC. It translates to CASSLAFDQGDPYNEQFF.

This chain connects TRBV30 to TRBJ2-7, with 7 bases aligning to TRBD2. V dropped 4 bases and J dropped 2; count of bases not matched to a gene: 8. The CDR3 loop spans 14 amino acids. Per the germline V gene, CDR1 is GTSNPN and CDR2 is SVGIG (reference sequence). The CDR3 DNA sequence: TGTGCCTGGAAGCCCTGGGAGGGGACCTACGAGCAGTACTTC. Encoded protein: CAWKPWEGTYEQYF. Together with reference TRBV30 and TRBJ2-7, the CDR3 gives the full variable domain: SQTIHQWPATLVQPVGSPLSLECTVEGTSNPNLYWYRQAAGRGLQLLFYSVGIGQISSEVPQNLSASRPQDRQFILSSKKLLLSDSGFYLCAWKPWEGTYEQYFGPGTRLTVT.

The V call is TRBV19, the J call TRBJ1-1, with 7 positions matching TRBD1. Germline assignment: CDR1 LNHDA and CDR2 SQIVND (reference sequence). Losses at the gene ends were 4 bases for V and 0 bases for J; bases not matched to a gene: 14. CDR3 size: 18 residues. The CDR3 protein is CASSKPQGVRNMNTEAFF. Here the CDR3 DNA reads TGTGCCAGTAGTAAACCCCAGGGGGTGCGAAACATGAACACTGAAGCTTTCTTT.

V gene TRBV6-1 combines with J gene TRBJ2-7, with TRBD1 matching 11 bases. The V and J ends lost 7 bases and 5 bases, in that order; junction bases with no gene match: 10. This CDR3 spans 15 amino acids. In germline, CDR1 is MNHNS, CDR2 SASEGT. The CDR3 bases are TGTGCCAGCACCCCCCCCAGGACAGGGGGCCACGAGCAGTACTTC. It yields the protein CASTPPRTGGHEQYF.

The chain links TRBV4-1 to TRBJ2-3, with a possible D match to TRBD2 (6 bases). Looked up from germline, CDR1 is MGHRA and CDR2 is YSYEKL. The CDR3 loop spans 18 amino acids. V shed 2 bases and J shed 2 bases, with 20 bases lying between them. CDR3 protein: CASSQMGLSIQDTDTQYF. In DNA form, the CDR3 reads TGCGCCAGCAGCCAAATGGGACTTTCGATACAAGACACAGATACGCAGTATTTT.

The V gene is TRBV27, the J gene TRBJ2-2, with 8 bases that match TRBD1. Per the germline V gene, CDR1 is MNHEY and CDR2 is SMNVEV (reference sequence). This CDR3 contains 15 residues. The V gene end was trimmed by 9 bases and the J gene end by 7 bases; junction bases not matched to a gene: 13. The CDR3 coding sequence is TGTGCCAGGCGAGACAGGGGCGATACGGGCGGGGAGCTGTTTTTT. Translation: CARRDRGDTGGELFF.

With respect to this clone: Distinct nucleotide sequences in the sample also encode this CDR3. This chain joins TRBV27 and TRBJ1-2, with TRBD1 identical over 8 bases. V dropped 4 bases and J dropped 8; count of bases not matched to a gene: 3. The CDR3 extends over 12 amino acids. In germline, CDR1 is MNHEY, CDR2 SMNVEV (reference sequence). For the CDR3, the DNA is TGTGCCAGCAGTTCGACAGGGGAGGGCTACACCTTC. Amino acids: CASSSTGEGYTF.

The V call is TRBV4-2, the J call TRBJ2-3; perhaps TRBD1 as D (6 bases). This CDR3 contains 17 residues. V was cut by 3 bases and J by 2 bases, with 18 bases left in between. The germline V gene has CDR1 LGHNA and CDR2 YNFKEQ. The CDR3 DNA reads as TGTGCCAGCAGCCACCCGATCGGGACAACCAACACAGATACGCAGTATTTT. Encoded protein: CASSHPIGTTNTDTQYF.

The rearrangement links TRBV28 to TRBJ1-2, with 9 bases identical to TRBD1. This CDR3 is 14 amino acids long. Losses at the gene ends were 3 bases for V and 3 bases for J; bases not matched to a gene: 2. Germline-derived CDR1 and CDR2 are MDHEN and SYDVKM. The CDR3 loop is CASSFGTGHYGYTF. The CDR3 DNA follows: TGTGCCAGCAGTTTTGGGACAGGGCACTATGGCTACACCTTC.

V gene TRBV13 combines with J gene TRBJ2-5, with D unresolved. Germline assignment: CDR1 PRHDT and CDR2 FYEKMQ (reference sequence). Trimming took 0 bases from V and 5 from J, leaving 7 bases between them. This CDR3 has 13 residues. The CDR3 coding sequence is TGTGCCAGCAGCTTAGGAGTCGGGGAGACCCAGTACTTC. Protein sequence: CASSLGVGETQYF. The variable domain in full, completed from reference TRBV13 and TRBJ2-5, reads AAGVIQSPRHLIKEKRETATLKCYPIPRHDTVYWYQQGPGQDPQFLISFYEKMQSDKGSIPDRFSAQQFSDYHSELNMSSLELGDSALYFCASSLGVGETQYFGPGTRLLVL.

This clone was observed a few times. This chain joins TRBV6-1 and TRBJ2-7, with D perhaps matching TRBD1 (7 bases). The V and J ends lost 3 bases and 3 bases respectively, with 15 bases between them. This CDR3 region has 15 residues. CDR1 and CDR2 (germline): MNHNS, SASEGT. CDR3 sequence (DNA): TGTGCCAGCAGTGAGTCCCCAGGGGGGTACTACGAGCAGTACTTC. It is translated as CASSESPGGYYEQYF.

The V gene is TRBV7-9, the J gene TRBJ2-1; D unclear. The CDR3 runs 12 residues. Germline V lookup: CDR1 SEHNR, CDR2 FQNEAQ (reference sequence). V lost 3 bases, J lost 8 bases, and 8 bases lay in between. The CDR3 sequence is CASSFYLDEQFF. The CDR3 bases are TGTGCCAGCAGCTTCTACTTGGATGAGCAGTTCTTC.

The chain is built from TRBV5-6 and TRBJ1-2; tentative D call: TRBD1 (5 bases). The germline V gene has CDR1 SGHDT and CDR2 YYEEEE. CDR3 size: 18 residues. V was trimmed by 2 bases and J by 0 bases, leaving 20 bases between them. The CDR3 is CASSFKLGGDPTNYGYTF. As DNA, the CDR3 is TGTGCCAGCAGCTTTAAATTAGGAGGGGACCCTACTAACTATGGCTACACCTTC.

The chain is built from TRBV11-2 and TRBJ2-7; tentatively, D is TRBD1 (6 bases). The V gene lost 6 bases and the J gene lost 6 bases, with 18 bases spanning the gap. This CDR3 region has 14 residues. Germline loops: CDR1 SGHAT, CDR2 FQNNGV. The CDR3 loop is CASRAVAGAGEQYF. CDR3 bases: TGTGCCAGCAGGGCGGTAGCAGGGGCAGGCGAGCAGTACTTC.

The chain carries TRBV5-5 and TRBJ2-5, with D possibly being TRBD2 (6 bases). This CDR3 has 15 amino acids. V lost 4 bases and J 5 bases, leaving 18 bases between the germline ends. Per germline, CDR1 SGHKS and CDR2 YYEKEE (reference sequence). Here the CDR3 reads CASSLKWGVGETQYF. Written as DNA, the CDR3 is TGTGCCAGCAGCCTAAAGTGGGGGGTAGGGGAGACCCAGTACTTC.

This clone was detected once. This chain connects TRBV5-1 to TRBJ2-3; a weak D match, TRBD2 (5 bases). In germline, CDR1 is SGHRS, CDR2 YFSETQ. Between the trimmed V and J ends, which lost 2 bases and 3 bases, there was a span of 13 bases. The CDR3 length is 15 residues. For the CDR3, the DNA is TGCGCCAGCAGCTTCGGCCCCCGAGGGACAGATACGCAGTATTTT. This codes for CASSFGPRGTDTQYF.

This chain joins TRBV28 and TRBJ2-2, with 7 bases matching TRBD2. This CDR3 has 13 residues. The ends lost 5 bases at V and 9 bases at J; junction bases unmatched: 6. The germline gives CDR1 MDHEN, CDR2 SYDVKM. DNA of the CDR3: TGTGCCAGCAGTCTACTAGCGAGGTGGGAGCTGTTTTTT. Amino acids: CASSLLARWELFF. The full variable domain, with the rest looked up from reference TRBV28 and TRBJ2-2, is DVKVTQSSRYLVKRTGEKVFLECVQDMDHENMFWYRQDPGLGLRLIYFSYDVKMKEKGDIPEGYSVSREKKERFSLILESASTNQTSMYLCASSLLARWELFFGEGSRLTVL.

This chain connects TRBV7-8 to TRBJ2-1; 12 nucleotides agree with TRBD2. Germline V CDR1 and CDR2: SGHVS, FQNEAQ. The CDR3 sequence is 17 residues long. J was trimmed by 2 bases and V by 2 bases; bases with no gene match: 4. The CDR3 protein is CASSLLAGGPAYNEQFF. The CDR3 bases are TGTGCCAGCAGCTTACTAGCGGGAGGGCCGGCCTACAATGAGCAGTTCTTC.

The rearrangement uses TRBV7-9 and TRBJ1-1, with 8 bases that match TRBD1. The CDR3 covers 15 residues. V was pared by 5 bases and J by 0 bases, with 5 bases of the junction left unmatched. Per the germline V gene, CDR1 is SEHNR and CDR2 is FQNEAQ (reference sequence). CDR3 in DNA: TGTGCCAGCAGCGTTAACAGGGGGATGAACACTGAAGCTTTCTTT. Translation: CASSVNRGMNTEAFF.

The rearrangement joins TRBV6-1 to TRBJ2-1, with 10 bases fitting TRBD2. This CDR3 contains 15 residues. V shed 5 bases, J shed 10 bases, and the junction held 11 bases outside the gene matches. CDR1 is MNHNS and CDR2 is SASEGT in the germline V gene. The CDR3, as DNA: TGTGCCAGCAGTAAACTAGAACTAGCGGGATACGAGCAGTTCTTC. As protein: CASSKLELAGYEQFF.

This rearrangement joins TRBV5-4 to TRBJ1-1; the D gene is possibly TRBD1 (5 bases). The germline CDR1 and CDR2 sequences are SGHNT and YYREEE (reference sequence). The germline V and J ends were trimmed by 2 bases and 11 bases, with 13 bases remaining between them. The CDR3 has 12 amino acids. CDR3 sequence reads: CASSFGGVQAFF. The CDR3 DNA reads TGTGCCAGCAGCTTTGGAGGGGTGCAGGCTTTCTTT.